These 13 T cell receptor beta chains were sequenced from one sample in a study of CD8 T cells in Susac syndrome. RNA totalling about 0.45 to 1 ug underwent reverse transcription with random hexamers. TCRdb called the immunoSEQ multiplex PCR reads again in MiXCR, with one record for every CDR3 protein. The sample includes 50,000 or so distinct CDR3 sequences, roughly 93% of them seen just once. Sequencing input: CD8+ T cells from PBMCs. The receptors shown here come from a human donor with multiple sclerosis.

The CDR3 DNA is TGTGCCAGCAGCGGACAGGGAGTCTATGGCTACACCTTC. As protein: CASSGQGVYGYTF. The chain combines TRBV9 with TRBJ1-2; TRBD1 aligns across 7 bases. Per germline, CDR1 SGDLS and CDR2 YYNGEE. V shed 3 bases, J shed 4 bases, and the junction held 3 bases outside the gene matches. CDR3 length: 13 amino acids.

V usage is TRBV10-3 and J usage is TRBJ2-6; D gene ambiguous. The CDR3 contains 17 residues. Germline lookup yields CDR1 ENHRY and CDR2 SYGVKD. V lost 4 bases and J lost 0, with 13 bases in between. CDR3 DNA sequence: TGTGCCATCAGTGGATGGATAATTTCCTCTGGGGCCAACGTCCTGACTTTC. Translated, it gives CAISGWIISSGANVLTF.

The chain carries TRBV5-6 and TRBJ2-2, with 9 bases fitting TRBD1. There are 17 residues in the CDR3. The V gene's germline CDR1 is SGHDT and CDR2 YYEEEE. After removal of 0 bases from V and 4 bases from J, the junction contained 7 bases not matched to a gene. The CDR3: CASSLAGTGYPTGELFF. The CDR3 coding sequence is TGTGCCAGCAGCTTGGCCGGGACAGGGTACCCCACCGGGGAGCTGTTTTTT. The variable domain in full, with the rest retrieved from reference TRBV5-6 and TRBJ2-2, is DAGVTQSPTHLIKTRGQQVTLRCSPKSGHDTVSWYQQALGQGPQFIFQYYEEEERQRGNFPDRFSGHQFPNYSSELNVNALLLGDSALYLCASSLAGTGYPTGELFFGEGSRLTVL.

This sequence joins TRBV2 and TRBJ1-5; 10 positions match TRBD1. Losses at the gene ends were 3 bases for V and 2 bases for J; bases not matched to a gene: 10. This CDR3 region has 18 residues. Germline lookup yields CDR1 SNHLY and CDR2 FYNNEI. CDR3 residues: CASSEDGTGVRGNQPQHF. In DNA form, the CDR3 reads TGTGCCAGCAGTGAGGACGGGACAGGGGTCCGGGGCAATCAGCCCCAGCATTTT.

The CDR3 bases are TGTGCCAGCAGGGGCCGGGAGCTGTTTTTT. Translated: CASRGRELFF. This chain connects TRBV6-5 to TRBJ2-2, with D unclear. In germline, CDR1 is MNHEY, CDR2 SVGAGI. CDR3 size: 10 residues. V was pared by 6 bases and J by 9 bases, with 5 bases between.

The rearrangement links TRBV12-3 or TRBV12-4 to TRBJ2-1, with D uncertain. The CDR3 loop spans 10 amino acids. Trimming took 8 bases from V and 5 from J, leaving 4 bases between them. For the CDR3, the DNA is TGTGCCAGCGGACACAATGAGCAGTTCTTC. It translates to CASGHNEQFF.

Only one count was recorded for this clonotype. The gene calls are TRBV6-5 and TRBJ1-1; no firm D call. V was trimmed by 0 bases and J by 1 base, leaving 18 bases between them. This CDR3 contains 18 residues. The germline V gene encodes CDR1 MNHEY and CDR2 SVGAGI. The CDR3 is CASSYSAPGPLKNTEAFF. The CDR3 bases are TGTGCCAGCAGTTACTCAGCGCCAGGCCCCCTGAAGAACACTGAAGCTTTCTTT.

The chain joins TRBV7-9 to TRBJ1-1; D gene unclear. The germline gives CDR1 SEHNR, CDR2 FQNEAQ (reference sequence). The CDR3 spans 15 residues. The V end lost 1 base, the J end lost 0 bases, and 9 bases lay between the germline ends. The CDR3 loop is CASSLVAGVNTEAFF. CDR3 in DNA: TGTGCCAGCAGCTTAGTAGCCGGGGTGAACACTGAAGCTTTCTTT.

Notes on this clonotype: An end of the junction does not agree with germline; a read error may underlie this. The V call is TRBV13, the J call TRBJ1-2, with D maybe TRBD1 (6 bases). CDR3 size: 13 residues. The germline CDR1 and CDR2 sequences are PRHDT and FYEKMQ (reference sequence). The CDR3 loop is CASSTSDSFYCSF. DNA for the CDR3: TGTGCCAGCAGCACCTCGGACAGCTTCTATTGTTCTTTC.

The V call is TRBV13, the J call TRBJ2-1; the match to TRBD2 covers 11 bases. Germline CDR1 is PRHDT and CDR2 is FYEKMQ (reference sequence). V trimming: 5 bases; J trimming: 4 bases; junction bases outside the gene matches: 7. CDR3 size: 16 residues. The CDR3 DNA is TGTGCCAGCAGCCTAACCGGGACTAGCGGTTACAATGAGCAGTTCTTC. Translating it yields CASSLTGTSGYNEQFF. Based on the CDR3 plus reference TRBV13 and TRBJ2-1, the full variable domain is AAGVIQSPRHLIKEKRETATLKCYPIPRHDTVYWYQQGPGQDPQFLISFYEKMQSDKGSIPDRFSAQQFSDYHSELNMSSLELGDSALYFCASSLTGTSGYNEQFFGPGTRLTVL.

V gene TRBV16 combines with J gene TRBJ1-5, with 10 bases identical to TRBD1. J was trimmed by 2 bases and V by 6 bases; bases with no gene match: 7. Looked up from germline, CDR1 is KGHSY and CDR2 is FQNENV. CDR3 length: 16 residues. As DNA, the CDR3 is TGTGCCAGCAGAGGGACAGGGGATGTTGGCAATCAGCCCCAGCATTTT. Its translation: CASRGTGDVGNQPQHF.

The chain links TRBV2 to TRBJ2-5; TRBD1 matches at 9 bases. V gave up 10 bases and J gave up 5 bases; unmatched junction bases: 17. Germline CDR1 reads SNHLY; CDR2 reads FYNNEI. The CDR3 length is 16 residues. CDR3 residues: CATMSGQGPLRETQYF. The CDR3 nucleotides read TGTGCCACTATGAGTGGACAGGGGCCTCTGAGGGAGACCCAGTACTTC.

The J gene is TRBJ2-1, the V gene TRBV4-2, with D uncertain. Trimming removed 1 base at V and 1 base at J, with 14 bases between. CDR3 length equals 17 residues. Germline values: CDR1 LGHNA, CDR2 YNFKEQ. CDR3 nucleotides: TGTGCCAGCAGCCAAGGGGTCCTTCTCGGGTCCTACAATGAGCAGTTCTTC. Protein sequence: CASSQGVLLGSYNEQFF.